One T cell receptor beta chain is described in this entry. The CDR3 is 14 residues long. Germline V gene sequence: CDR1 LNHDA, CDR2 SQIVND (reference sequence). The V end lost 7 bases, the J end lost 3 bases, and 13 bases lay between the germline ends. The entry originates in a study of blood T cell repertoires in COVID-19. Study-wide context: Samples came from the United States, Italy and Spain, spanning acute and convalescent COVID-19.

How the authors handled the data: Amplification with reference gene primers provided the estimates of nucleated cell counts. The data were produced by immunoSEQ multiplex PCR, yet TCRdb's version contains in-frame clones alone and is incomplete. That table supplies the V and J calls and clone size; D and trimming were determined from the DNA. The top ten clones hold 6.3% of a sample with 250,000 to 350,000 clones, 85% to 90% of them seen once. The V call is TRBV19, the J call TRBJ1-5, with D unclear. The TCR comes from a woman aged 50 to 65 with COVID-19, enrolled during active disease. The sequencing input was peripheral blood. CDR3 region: CASTSDMLNQPQHF. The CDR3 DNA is TGTGCCAGTACCTCCGACATGCTCAATCAGCCCCAGCATTTT.